This T cell receptor (beta chain) was recovered during a study of early T cells in non-severe SARS-CoV-2 infection. Across the whole study: Sequenced bulk RNA came from whole blood that was unsorted, and chains were unpaired.

V dropped 4 bases and J dropped 4; count of bases not matched to a gene: 2. CDR3 size: 15 residues. Germline values: CDR1 MDHEN, CDR2 SYDVKM. A single record per CDR3 protein comes from TCRdb applying MiXCR to the 5' RACE reads. The sample holds tens of thousands of distinct CDR3 sequences; roughly 12% are singletons and the top ten take about 5%. The rearrangement joins TRBV28 to TRBJ2-2; the match to TRBD2 covers 11 bases. Sequenced sample: whole blood. This clonotype originated in an adult who was a healthcare worker with PCR-confirmed SARS-CoV-2 infection or an uninfected control (not recorded which). CDR3: CASSSLAGATGELFF. In DNA, the CDR3 is TGTGCCAGCAGTTCACTAGCGGGAGCCACCGGGGAGCTGTTTTTT. The full variable domain, with the rest looked up from reference TRBV28 and TRBJ2-2, is DVKVTQSSRYLVKRTGEKVFLECVQDMDHENMFWYRQDPGLGLRLIYFSYDVKMKEKGDIPEGYSVSREKKERFSLILESASTNQTSMYLCASSSLAGATGELFFGEGSRLTVL.